The present T cell receptor (beta chain) was sequenced within a study of Ad26.COV2.S vaccination and SARS-CoV-2 variants. Study background: The authors gave Ad26.COV2.S intramuscularly, either once or twice 56 days apart. Overall study results and limits: Possibly, TCR breadth and depth analyses underestimated total T cell responses.

Treatment: roughly 19 received Ad26.COV2.S at low or high dose, single or two shots; several received placebo; per-sample allocation not given. The samples date from day 63 after the first vaccine or placebo injection. The administered vaccine (an Ad26 vector) expressed Wuhan-strain SARS-CoV-2 spike. The CDR3 runs 16 residues. CDR1 is DFQATT and CDR2 is SNEGSKA in the germline V gene (reference sequence). Between the trimmed V and J ends, which lost 3 bases and 2 bases, there was a span of 17 bases. This clone appeared once. What it binds is not known. Sequencing was performed with immunoSEQ multiplex PCR; in TCRdb, only in-frame clones are kept and a portion is missing. The sample consists of 380,000 or so clones, 83% of them appearing once.

The origin of this receptor is a person between 18 and 60 years old who received the Ad26.COV2.S COVID-19 vaccine or a placebo. The genes are TRBV20-1 and TRBJ2-1; D unclear. Sequences were derived from peripheral blood, sampled in a trial of Ad26.COV2.S vaccine versus placebo. The CDR3 DNA reads TGCAGTGCTAGTGCCACGGGTCTTAGAGCCTACAATGAGCAGTTCTTC. It translates to CSASATGLRAYNEQFF.